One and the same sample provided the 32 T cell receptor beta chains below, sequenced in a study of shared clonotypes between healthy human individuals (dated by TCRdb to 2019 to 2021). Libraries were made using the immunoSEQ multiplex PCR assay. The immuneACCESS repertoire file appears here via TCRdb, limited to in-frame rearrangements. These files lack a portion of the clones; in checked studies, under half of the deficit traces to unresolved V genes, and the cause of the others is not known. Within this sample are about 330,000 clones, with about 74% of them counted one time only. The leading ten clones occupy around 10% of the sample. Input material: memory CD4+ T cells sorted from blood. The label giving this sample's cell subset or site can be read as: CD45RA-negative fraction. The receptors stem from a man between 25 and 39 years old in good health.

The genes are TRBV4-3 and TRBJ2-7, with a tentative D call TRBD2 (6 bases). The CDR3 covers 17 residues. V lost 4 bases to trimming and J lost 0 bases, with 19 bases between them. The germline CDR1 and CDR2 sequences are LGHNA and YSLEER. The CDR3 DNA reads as TGCGCCAGCAGCCGAGAGGGACTGTCGACTGACTCCTACGAGCAGTACTTC. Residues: CASSREGLSTDSYEQYF.

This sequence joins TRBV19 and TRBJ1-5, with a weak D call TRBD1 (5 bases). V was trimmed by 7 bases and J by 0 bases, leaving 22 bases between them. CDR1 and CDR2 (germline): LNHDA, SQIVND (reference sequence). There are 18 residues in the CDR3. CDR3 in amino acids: CASTRRHSQGVSNQPQHF. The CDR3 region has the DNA TGTGCCAGTACCCGGAGGCACAGCCAAGGGGTTAGCAATCAGCCCCAGCATTTT.

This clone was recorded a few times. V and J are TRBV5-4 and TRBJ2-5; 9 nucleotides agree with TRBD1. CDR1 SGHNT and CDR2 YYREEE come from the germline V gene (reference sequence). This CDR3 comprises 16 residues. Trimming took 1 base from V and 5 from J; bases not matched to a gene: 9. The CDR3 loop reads CASSLPRQGGAETQYF. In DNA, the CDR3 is TGTGCCAGCAGCTTGCCAAGACAGGGGGGAGCGGAGACCCAGTACTTC. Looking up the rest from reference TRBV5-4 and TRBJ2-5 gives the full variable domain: ETGVTQSPTHLIKTRGQQVTLRCSSQSGHNTVSWYQQALGQGPQFIFQYYREEENGRGNFPPRFSGLQFPNYSSELNVNALELDDSALYLCASSLPRQGGAETQYFGPGTRLLVL.

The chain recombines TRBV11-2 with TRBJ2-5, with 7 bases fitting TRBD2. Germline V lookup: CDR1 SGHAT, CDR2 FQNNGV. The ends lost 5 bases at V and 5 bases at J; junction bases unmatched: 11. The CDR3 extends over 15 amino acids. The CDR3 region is CASSPPWGGVETQYF. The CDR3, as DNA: TGTGCCAGCAGCCCTCCCTGGGGGGGAGTTGAGACCCAGTACTTC. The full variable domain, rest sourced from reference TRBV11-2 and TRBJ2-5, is EAGVAQSPRYKIIEKRQSVAFWCNPISGHATLYWYQQILGQGPKLLIQFQNNGVVDDSQLPKDRFSAERLKGVDSTLKIQPAKLEDSAVYLCASSPPWGGVETQYFGPGTRLLVL.

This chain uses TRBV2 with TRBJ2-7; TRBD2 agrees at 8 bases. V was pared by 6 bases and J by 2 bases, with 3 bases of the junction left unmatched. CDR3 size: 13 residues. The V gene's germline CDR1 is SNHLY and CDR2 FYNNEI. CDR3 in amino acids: CASRRLAPYEQYF. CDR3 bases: TGTGCCAGCAGAAGACTAGCGCCCTACGAGCAGTACTTC.

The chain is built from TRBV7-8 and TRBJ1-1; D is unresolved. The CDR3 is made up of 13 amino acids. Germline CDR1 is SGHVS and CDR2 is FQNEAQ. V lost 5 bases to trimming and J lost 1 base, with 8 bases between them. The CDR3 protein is CASSAQTNTEAFF. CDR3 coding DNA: TGTGCCAGCAGCGCACAAACGAACACTGAAGCTTTCTTT.

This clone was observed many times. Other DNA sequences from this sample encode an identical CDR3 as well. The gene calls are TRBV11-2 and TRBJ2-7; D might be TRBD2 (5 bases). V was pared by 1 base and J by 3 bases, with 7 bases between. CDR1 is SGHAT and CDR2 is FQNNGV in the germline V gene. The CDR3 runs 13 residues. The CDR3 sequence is CASSLGEGYEQYF. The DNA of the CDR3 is TGTGCCAGCAGCTTAGGAGAGGGCTACGAGCAGTACTTC. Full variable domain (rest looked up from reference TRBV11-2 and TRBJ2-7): EAGVAQSPRYKIIEKRQSVAFWCNPISGHATLYWYQQILGQGPKLLIQFQNNGVVDDSQLPKDRFSAERLKGVDSTLKIQPAKLEDSAVYLCASSLGEGYEQYFGPGTRLTVT.

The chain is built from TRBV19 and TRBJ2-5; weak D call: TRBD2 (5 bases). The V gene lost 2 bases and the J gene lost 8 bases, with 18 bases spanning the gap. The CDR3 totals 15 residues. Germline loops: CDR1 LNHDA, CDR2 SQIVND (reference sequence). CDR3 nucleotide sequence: TGTGCCAGTAGTATAAAAAGCGGCCACCGAGGCACCCAGTACTTC. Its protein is CASSIKSGHRGTQYF.

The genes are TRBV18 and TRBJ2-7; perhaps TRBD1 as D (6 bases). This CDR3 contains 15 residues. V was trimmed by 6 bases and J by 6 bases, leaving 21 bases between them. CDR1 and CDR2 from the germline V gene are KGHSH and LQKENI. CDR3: CASSLNPGQIGEQYF. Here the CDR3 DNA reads TGTGCCAGCTCCCTTAATCCAGGACAGATCGGCGAGCAGTACTTC.

The CDR3 bases are TGTGCCAGCAAAGGGTTAGGTGGCGGGGAGCTGTTTTTT. Its protein is CASKGLGGGELFF. This chain connects TRBV5-6 to TRBJ2-2; unclear D gene. Trimming took off 6 bases at V and 7 bases at J, with 13 bases between the two ends. The germline CDR1 and CDR2 sequences are SGHDT and YYEEEE. The CDR3 is made up of 13 amino acids.

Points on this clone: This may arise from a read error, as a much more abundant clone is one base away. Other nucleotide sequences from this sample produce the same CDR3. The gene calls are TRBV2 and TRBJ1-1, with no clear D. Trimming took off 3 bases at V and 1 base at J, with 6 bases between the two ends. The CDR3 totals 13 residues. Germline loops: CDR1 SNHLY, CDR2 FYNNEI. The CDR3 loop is CASSDGRNTEAFF. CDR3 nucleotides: TGTGCCAGCAGTGACGGGCGGAACACTGAAGCTTTCTTT.

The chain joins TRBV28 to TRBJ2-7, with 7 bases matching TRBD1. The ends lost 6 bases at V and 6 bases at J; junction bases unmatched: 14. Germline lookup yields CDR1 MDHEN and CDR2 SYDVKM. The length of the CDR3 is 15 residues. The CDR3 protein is CASRVGAGTVGEQYF. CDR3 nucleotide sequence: TGTGCCAGCAGAGTTGGGGCCGGGACAGTCGGCGAGCAGTACTTC.

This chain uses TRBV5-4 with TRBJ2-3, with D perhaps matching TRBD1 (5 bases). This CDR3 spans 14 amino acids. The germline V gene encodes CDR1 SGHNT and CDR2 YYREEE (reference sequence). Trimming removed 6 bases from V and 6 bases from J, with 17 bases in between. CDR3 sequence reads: CASKPKGYTDTQYF. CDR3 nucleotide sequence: TGTGCCAGCAAACCCAAGGGGTATACCGATACGCAGTATTTT.

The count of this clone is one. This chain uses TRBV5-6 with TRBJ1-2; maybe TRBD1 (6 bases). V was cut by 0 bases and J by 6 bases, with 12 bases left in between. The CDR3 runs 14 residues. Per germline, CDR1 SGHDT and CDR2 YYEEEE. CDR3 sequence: CASSLGRGFDGYTF. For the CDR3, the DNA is TGTGCCAGCAGCTTGGGGAGGGGGTTCGATGGCTACACCTTC. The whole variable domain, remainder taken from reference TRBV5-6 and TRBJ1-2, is DAGVTQSPTHLIKTRGQQVTLRCSPKSGHDTVSWYQQALGQGPQFIFQYYEEEERQRGNFPDRFSGHQFPNYSSELNVNALLLGDSALYLCASSLGRGFDGYTFGSGTRLTVV.

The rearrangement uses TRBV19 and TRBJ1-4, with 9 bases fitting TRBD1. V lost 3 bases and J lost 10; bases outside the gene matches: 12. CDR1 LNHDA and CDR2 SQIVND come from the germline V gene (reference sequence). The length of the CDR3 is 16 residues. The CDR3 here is CASSMGSGTGIGKLFF. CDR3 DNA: TGTGCCAGTAGTATGGGATCCGGGACAGGGATTGGAAAACTGTTTTTT.

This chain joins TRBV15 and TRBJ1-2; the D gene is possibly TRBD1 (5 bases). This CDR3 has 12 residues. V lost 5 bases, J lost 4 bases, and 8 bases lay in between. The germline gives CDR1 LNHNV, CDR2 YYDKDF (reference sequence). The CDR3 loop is CATSVGGYGYTF. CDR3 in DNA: TGTGCCACCAGCGTGGGGGGCTATGGCTACACCTTC.

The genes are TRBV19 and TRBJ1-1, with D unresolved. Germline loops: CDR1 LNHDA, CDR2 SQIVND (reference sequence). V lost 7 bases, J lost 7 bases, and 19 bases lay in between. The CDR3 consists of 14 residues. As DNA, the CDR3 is TGTGCCAGTAAGGTTCGAACTAGGGCGTTTGAAGCTTTCTTT. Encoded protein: CASKVRTRAFEAFF. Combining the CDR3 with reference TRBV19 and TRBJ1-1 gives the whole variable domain DGGITQSPKYLFRKEGQNVTLSCEQNLNHDAMYWYRQDPGQGLRLIYYSQIVNDFQKGDIAEGYSVSREKKESFPLTVTSAQKNPTAFYLCASKVRTRAFEAFFGQGTRLTVV.

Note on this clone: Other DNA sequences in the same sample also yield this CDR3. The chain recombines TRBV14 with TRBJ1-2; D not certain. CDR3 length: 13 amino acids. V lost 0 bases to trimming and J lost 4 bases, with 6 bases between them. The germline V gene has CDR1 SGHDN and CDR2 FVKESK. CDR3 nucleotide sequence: TGTGCCAGCAGCCAAGACCAGAGCTATGGCTACACCTTC. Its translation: CASSQDQSYGYTF. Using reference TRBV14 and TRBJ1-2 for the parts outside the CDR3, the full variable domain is EAGVTQFPSHSVIEKGQTVTLRCDPISGHDNLYWYRRVMGKEIKFLLHFVKESKQDESGMPNNRFLAERTGGTYSTLKVQPAELEDSGVYFCASSQDQSYGYTFGSGTRLTVV.

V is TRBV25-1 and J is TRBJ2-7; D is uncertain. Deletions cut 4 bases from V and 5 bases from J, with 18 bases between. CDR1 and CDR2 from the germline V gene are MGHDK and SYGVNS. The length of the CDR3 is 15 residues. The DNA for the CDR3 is TGTGCCAGCAGTGGGGCTCTGCAGGCAGGAGACGAGCAGTACTTC. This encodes CASSGALQAGDEQYF.

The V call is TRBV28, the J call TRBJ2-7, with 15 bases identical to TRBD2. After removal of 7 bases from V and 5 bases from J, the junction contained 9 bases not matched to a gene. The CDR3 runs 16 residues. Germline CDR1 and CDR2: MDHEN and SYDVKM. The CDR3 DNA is TGTGCCAGCAATCCGGGACTAGCGGGAGGTCTGAACGAGCAGTACTTC. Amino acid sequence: CASNPGLAGGLNEQYF.

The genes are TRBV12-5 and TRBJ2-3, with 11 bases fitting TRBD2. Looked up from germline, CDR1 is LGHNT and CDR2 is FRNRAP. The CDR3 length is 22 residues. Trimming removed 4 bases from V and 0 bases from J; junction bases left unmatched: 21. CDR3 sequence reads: CASGSDSLNLAGGRNSTDTQYF. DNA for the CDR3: TGTGCTAGTGGTTCCGACTCCTTAAACCTAGCGGGAGGAAGGAATAGCACAGATACGCAGTATTTT.

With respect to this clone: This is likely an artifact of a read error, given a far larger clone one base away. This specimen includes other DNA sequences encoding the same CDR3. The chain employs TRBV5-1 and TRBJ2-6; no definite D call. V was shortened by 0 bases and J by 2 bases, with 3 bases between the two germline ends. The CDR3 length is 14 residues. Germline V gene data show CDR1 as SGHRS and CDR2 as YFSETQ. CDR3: CASSLETGANVLTF. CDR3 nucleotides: TGCGCCAGCAGCTTGGAGACTGGGGCCAACGTCCTGACTTTC.

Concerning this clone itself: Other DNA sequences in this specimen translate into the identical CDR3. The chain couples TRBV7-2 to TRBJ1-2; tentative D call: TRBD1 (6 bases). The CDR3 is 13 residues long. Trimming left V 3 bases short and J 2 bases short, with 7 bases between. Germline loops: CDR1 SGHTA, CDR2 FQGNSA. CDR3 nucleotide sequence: TGTGCCAGCAGCTTCACAGGGAACTATGGCTACACCTTC. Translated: CASSFTGNYGYTF.

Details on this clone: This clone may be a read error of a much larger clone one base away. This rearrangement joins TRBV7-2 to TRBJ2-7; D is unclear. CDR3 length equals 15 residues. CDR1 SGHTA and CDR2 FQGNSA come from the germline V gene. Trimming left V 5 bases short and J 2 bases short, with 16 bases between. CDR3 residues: CASSPYDGPAYEQYF. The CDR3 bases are TGTGCCAGCAGCCCATACGACGGGCCAGCCTACGAGCAGTACTTC.

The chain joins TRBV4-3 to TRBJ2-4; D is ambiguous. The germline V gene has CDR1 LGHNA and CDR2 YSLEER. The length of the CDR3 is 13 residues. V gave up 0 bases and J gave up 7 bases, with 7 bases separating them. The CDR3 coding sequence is TGCGCCAGCAGCCAAGAAGTCAGGAACATTCAGTACTTC. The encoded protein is CASSQEVRNIQYF.

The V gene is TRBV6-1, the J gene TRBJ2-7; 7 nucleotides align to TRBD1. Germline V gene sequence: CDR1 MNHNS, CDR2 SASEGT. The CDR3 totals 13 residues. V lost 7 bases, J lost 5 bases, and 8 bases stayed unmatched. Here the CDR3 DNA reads TGTGCCAGCATGTTAACAGGGGTCCACGAGCAGTACTTC. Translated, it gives CASMLTGVHEQYF.

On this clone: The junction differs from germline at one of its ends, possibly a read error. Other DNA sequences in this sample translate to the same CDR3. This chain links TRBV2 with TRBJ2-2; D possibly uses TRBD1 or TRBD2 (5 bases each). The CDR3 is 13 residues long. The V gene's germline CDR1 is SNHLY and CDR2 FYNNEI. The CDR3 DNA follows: TGTGCCAGCGGTGGGGGAAACACCGGGGAACTGTTTTTT. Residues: CASGGGNTGELFF.

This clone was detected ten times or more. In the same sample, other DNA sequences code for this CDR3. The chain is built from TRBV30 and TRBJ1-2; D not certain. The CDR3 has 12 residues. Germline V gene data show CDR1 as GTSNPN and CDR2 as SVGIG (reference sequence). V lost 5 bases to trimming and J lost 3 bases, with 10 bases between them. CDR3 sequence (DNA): TGTGCCTGGTCTCCTGGGGACTATGGCTACACCTTC. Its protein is CAWSPGDYGYTF.

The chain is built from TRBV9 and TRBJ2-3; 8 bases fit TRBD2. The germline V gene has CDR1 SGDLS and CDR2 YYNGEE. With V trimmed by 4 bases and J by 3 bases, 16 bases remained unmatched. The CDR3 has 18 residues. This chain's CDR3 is CASSPRLPGGPSTDTQYF. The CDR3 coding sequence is TGTGCCAGCAGCCCCCGACTACCGGGAGGGCCCTCGACAGATACGCAGTATTTT.

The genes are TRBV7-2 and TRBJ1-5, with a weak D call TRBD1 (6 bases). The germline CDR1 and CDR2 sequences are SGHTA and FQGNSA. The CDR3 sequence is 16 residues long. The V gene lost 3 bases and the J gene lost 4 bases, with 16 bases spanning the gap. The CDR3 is CASSLTATGANQPQHF. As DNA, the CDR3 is TGTGCCAGCAGCTTGACGGCCACGGGGGCGAATCAGCCCCAGCATTTT.

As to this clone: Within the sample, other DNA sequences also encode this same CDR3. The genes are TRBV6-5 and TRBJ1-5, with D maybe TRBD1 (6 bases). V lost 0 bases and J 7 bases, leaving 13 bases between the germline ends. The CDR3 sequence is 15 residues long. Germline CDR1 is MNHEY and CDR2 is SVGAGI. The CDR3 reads CASSYSGRGGQPQHF. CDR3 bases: TGTGCCAGCAGTTACTCGGGCAGGGGAGGGCAGCCCCAGCATTTT.

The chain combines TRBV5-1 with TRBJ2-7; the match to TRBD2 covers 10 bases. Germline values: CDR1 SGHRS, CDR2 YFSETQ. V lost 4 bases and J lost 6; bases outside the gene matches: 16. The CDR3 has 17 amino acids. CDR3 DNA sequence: TGCGCCAGCAGCAGCTTGGCTAGCGGGAGCATTTCTCCCGAGCAGTACTTC. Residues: CASSSLASGSISPEQYF.